This T cell receptor beta chain was documented in a study of graft-versus-host responses after intestinal transplantation. Across the study: Tacrolimus plus steroids were given to all recipients for about 3 years, preceded by anti-thymocyte globulin induction. Broader study findings: Ileal or blood samples showed some GvH clones first, and such clones were also found in recipient marrow. Early declines in HvG clones that occurred post-transplant were associated with peak circulating GvH clone levels.

As regards this clone: Antigen: not known.

The repertoire was sequenced with immunoSEQ multiplex PCR; TCRdb's copy has only in-frame clones and lacks some. Here the sample spans around 90,000 clones, roughly 91% being singletons. CDR1 and CDR2 (germline): SGHVS, FQNEAQ. V lost 1 base, J lost 5 bases, and 11 bases lay in between. This CDR3 region has 14 residues. The source is a human donor who was the organ donor for an intestinal transplant. The sequenced sample was unstimulated CD8+ T cells sorted from spleen or lymph node cells, obtained before transplant. The chain has TRBV7-8 and TRBJ1-1; D not certain. The CDR3 protein is CASSLVTGETEAFF. The DNA of the CDR3 is TGTGCCAGCAGCTTAGTGACGGGAGAGACTGAAGCTTTCTTT.